Given below is one T cell receptor (beta chain) in context. The antigen remains unidentified. These data are taken from a study of blood T cells in healthy people across ages. Sample-barcoded 5' priming and a J-beta primer mix drove a second PCR of roughly 7 to 11 cycles. Each cDNA molecule carried a tag from a template-switch adaptor that contained 12 random nucleotides. Samples each returned at least 2.5 million CDR3-containing paired-end reads. Using its own MiXCR run on the 5' RACE reads, TCRdb lists one record per CDR3 protein. The sample includes about 730,000 distinct CDR3 sequences, roughly 45% of them seen just once. Trimming took 2 bases from V and 5 from J, leaving 12 bases between them. CDR1 is KGHSH, CDR2 LQKENI, per germline. CDR3 size: 14 residues. Overall study results and limits: Percentage of naive T cells showed a strong correlation with TCR beta diversity.

The sequenced sample was blood. This TCR was recovered from a woman in her sixties or seventies in good health. The chain is built from TRBV18 and TRBJ2-5, with D possibly being TRBD1 (6 bases). The CDR3 here is CASSPSRGGETQYF. The CDR3 coding sequence is TGTGCCAGCTCACCATCCAGGGGTGGGGAGACCCAGTACTTC. Drawing the rest from reference TRBV18 and TRBJ2-5, the complete variable domain is NAGVMQNPRHLVRRRGQEARLRCSPMKGHSHVYWYRQLPEEGLKFMVYLQKENIIDESGMPKERFSAEFPKEGPSILRIQQVVRGDSAAYFCASSPSRGGETQYFGPGTRLLVL.